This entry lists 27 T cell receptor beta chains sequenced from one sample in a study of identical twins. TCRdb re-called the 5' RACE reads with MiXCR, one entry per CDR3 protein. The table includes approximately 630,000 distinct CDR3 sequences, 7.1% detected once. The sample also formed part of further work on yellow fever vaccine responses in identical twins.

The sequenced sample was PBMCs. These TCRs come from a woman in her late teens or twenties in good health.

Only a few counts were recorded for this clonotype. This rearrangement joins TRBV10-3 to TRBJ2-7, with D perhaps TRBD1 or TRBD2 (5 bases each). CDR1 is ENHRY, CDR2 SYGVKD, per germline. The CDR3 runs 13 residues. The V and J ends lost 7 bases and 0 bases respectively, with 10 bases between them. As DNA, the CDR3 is TGTGCCATCACGGGGACCAGCTCCTACGAGCAGTACTTC. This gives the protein CAITGTSSYEQYF.

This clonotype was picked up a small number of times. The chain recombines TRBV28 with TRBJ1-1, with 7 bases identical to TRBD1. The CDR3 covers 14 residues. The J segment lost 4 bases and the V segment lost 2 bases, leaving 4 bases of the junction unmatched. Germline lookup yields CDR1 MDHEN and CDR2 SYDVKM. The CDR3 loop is CASSLLGQLTEAFF. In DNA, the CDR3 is TGTGCCAGCAGTTTACTGGGACAGCTCACTGAAGCTTTCTTT.

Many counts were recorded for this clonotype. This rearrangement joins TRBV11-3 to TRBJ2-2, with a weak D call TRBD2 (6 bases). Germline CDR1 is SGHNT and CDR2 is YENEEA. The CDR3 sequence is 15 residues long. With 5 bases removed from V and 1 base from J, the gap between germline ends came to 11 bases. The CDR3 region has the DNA TGTGCCAGCAGCGAGACTAGTGAGAACACCGGGGAGCTGTTTTTT. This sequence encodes CASSETSENTGELFF.

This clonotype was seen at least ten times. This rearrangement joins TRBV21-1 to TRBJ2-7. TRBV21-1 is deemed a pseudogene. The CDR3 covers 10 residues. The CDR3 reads CARPTYEQYV. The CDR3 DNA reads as TGTGCCAGACCGACCTACGAGCAGTACGTC.

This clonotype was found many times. The CDR3 is CASSLNSFLSVAFF. CDR3 sequence (DNA): TGTGCCAGCAGCTTAAACAGTTTCCTAAGTGTGGCTTTCTTT. This rearrangement joins TRBV7-9 to TRBJ1-1; D gene unclear. This CDR3 contains 14 residues. Trimming took 2 bases from V and 11 from J, leaving 18 bases between them. Germline V lookup: CDR1 SEHNR, CDR2 FQNEAQ (reference sequence).

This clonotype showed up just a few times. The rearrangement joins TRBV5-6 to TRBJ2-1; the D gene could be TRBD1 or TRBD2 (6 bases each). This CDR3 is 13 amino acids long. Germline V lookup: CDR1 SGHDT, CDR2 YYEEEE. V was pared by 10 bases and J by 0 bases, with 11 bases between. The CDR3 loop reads CASGAGSYNEQFF. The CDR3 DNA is TGTGCCTCGGGGGCAGGCTCCTACAATGAGCAGTTCTTC.

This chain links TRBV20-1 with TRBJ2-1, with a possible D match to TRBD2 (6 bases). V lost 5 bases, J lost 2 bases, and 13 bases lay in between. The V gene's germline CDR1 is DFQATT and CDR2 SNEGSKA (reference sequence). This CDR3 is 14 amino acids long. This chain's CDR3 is CSAPPGSTYNEQFF. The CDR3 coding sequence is TGCAGTGCTCCCCCCGGGAGCACCTACAATGAGCAGTTCTTC.

As DNA, the CDR3 is TGTGCCAGTCGCGGGGCTAGCGGAGGGAATTACTACAATGAGCAGTTCTTC. Amino acids: CASRGASGGNYYNEQFF. The rearrangement links TRBV12-3 or TRBV12-4 to TRBJ2-1; 7 nucleotides match TRBD2. The CDR3 is made up of 17 amino acids. Losses at the gene ends were 9 bases for V and 3 bases for J; bases not matched to a gene: 17.

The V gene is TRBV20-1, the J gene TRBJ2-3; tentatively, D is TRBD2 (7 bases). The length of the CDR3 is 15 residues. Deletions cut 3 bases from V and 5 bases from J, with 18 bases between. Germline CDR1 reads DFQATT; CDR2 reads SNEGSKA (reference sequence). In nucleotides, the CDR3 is TGCAGTGCTAGGAGGGGGGGCCGGGATGGAGATACGCAGTATTTT. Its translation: CSARRGGRDGDTQYF.

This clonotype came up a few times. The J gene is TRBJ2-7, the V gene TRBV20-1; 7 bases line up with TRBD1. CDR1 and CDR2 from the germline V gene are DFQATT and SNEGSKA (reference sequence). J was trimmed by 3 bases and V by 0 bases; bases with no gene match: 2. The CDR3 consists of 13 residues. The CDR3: CSAREDRDYEQYV. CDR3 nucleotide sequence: TGCAGTGCTAGAGAAGACAGGGACTACGAGCAGTACGTC.

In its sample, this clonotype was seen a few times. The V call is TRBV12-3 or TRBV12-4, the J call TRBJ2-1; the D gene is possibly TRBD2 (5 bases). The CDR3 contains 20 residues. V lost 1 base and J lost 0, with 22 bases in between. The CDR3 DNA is TGTGCCAGCAGTTTAGGTCTAGCCAACGAGGTTATAGGCTCCTACAATGAGCAGTTCTTC. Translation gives CASSLGLANEVIGSYNEQFF.

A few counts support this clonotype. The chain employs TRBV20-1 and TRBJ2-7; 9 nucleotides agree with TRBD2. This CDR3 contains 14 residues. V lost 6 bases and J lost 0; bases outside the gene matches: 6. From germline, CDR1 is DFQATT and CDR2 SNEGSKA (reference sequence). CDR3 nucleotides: TGCAGTGCATCTAGCGGGACAAGCTCCTACGAGCAGTACTTC. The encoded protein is CSASSGTSSYEQYF.

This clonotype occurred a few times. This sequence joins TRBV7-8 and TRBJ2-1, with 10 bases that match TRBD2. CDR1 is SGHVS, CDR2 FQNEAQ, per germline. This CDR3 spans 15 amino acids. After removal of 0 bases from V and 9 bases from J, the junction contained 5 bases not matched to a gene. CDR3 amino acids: CASSLATSGFVEQFF. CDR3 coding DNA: TGTGCCAGCAGCTTAGCGACTAGCGGGTTTGTTGAGCAGTTCTTC.

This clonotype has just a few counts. In DNA form, the CDR3 reads TGTGCCAGCAGCCCCCCGGGACAGGGACCTATCTTCTACGAGCAGTACTTC. The encoded protein is CASSPPGQGPIFYEQYF. V is TRBV5-6 and J is TRBJ2-7, with 9 bases lining up with TRBD1. The junction had 14 bases not matched to a gene; V was cut back by 4 bases and J by 3 bases. The CDR3 is made up of 17 amino acids. CDR1 SGHDT and CDR2 YYEEEE come from the germline V gene.

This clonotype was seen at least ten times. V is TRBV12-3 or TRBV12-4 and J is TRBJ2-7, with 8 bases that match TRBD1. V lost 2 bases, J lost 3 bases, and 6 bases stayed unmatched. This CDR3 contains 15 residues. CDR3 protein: CASSLMGTGNYEQYF. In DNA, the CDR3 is TGTGCCAGCAGTTTAATGGGGACAGGAAACTACGAGCAGTACTTC.

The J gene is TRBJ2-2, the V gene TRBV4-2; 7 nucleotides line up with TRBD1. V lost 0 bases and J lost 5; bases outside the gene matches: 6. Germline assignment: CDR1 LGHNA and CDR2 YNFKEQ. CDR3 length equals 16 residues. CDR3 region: CASSQDLGGRTGELFF. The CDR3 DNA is TGTGCCAGCAGCCAAGATTTAGGGGGCCGGACCGGGGAGCTGTTTTTT.

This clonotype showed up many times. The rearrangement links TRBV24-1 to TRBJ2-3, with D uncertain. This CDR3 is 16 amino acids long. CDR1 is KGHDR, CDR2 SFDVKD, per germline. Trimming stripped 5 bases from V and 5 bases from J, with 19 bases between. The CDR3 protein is CATSVYGPHGLDTQYF. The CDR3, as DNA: TGTGCCACCAGTGTTTATGGTCCCCACGGATTAGATACGCAGTATTTT.

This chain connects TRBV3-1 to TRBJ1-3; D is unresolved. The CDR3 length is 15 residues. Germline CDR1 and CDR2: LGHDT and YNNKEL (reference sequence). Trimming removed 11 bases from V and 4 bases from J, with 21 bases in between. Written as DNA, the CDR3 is TGTGCCTGCTGCCAAGAACCCACCCAGGGAAACACCATATATTTT. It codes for CACCQEPTQGNTIYF.

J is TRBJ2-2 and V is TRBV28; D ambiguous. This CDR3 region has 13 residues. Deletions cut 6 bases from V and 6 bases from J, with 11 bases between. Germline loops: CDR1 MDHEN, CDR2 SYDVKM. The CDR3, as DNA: TGTGCCAGCAGATCCCCTGTGGCCGGGGAGCTGTTTTTT. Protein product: CASRSPVAGELFF.

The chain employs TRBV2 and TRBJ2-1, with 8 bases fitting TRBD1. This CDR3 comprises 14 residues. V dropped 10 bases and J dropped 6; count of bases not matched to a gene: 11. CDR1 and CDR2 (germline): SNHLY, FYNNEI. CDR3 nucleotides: TGTGCCACCAGGACAGGGTCCAGAGGCAATGAGCAGTTCTTC. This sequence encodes CATRTGSRGNEQFF.

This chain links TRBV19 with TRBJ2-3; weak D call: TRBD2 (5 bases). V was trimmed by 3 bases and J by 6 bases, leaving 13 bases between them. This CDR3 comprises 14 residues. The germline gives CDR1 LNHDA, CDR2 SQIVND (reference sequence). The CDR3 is CASSIFGKEDTQYF. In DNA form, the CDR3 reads TGTGCCAGTAGTATTTTCGGGAAGGAGGATACGCAGTATTTT.

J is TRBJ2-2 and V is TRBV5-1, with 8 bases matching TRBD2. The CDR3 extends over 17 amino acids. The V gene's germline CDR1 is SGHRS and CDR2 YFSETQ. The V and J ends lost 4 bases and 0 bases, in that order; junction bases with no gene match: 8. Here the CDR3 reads CASSRTASGPNTGELFF. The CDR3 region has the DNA TGCGCCAGCAGCAGGACGGCTAGCGGGCCGAACACCGGGGAGCTGTTTTTT.

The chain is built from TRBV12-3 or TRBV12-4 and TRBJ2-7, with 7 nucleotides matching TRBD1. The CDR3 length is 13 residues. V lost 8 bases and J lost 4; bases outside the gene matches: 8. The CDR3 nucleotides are TGTGCCAGCGCCACGGACAGGAGGTACGAGCAGTACGTC. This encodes CASATDRRYEQYV.

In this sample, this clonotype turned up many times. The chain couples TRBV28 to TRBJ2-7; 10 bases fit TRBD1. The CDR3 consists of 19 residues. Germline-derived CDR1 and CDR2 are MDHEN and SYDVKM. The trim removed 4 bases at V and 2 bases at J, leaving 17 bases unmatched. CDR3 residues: CASSSSGTGATGDTYEQYF. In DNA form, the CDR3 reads TGTGCCAGCAGTTCCTCCGGGACAGGGGCGACAGGGGACACCTACGAGCAGTACTTC.

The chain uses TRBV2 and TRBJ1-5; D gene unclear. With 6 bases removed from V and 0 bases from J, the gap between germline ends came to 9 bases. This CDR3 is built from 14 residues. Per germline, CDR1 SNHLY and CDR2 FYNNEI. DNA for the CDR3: TGTGCCAGCAGGGATTTAGATAGCAATCAGCCCCAGCATTTT. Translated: CASRDLDSNQPQHF. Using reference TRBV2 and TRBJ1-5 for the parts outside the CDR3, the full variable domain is EPEVTQTPSHQVTQMGQEVILRCVPISNHLYFYWYRQILGQKVEFLVSFYNNEISEKSEIFDDQFSVERPDGSNFTLKIRSTKLEDSAMYFCASRDLDSNQPQHFGDGTRLSIL.

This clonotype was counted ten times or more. CDR3 region: CASSARGPTQYF. Here the CDR3 DNA reads TGTGCCAGCAGCGCCCGAGGGCCCACGCAGTATTTT. This sequence joins TRBV12-3 or TRBV12-4 and TRBJ2-3, with a tentative D call TRBD2 (5 bases). This CDR3 has 12 residues. V lost 6 bases and J lost 9, with 13 bases in between.

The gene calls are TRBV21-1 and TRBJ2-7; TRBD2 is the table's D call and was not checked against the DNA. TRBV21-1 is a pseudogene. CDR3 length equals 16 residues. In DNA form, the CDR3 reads TGTGCCAGCAGCGAAGGGACTAGCGGGAGGTTTGGGGAGCAGTACTTC. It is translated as CASSEGTSGRFGEQYF.